This is a list of T cell receptor beta chains from one sample in a study of T cell responses to AZD1222 COVID-19 vaccine. Assay used: immunoSEQ multiplex PCR; TCRdb lists only in-frame clones, some missing. The sample includes roughly 140,000 clones, more than 85% of them seen just once. Sequenced here: peripheral blood, sampled 28 days after the second AZD1222 dose. These receptors all stem from an adult who received the AZD1222 COVID-19 vaccine. The conserved cysteine and the conserved F or W are not part of the CDR3 here.

J: TRBJ1-6; V: TRBV6-5; CDR3: ASRQPRGNSPLH
J: TRBJ2-1; V: TRBV11-2; CDR3: ASSLGGTEPNEQF
J: TRBJ2-3; V: TRBV24-1; CDR3: ATRAGEVDTQY
J: TRBJ1-1; V: TRBV11-2; CDR3: ASSFNMNTEAF
J: TRBJ2-1; V: TRBV7-9; CDR3: ASSLFGRDSYNEQF
J: TRBJ1-6; V: TRBV2; CDR3: ASTRTGSSDSPLH
J: TRBJ1-3; V: TRBV9; CDR3: ASSVGGVGLASGNTIY
J: TRBJ2-1; V: TRBV28; CDR3: ASSFLGSSYNEQF
J: TRBJ1-4; V: TRBV27; CDR3: ATKPQGAANEKLF
J: TRBJ2-1; V: TRBV30; CDR3: AWSGTGTSGYNEQF
J: TRBJ2-7; V: TRBV6-5; CDR3: ASRWTEGGEQY
J: TRBJ1-1; V: TRBV7-8; CDR3: ASSLGMWGLGAF
J: TRBJ1-1; V: TRBV6-5; CDR3: ASSYSKLLGVNEAF
J: TRBJ2-5; V: TRBV11-3; CDR3: ASSLGYTQETQY
J: TRBJ1-6; V: TRBV4-1; CDR3: ASSQAQTVYNSPLH
J: TRBJ1-4; V: TRBV5-1; CDR3: ASSLTRHEKLF
J: TRBJ1-1; V: TRBV18; CDR3: ASSRIGGQGTEAF
J: TRBJ1-4; V: TRBV19; CDR3: ASSTRGRGEKLF
J: TRBJ2-3; V: TRBV9; CDR3: ASSVAGGATDTQY
J: TRBJ2-2; V: TRBV5-1; CDR3: ASSLADGAGTGELF
J: TRBJ2-7; V: TRBV7-9; CDR3: ASSLEGAEYEQY
J: TRBJ1-3; V: TRBV9; CDR3: ASSVEGSSIY
J: TRBJ2-3; V: TRBV7-7; CDR3: ASSYTDDTDTQY
J: TRBJ1-1; V: TRBV3-1/TRBV3-2; CDR3: ASSQGPAEAF
J: TRBJ1-2; V: TRBV28; CDR3: ASSLTGFDGYT
J: TRBJ2-7; V: TRBV28; CDR3: ATRGELPYEQY
J: TRBJ1-1; V: TRBV28; CDR3: ASSLRQGMNTEAF
J: TRBJ1-1; V: TRBV20-1; CDR3: SASDVGNTEAF
J: TRBJ1-1; V: TRBV9; CDR3: ASSPQQGANTEAF
J: TRBJ1-5; V: TRBV28; CDR3: ASIRDRGYQPQH
J: TRBJ2-7; V: TRBV7-9; CDR3: ASSSSDRPYSYEQY
J: TRBJ1-1; V: TRBV30; CDR3: ASRDRGRLEAF
J: TRBJ1-1; V: TRBV4-1; CDR3: ASSQADRETEAF
J: TRBJ1-1; V: TRBV14; CDR3: ASSQVLREEAEAF
J: TRBJ2-2; V: TRBV6-5; CDR3: ASSSDANTGELF
J: TRBJ1-5; V: TRBV19; CDR3: ASSPGRRQVYQPQH
J: TRBJ2-2; V: TRBV11-2; CDR3: ASSLTRANGELF
J: TRBJ2-3; V: TRBV18; CDR3: ASSPQGGTDTQY
J: TRBJ2-1; V: TRBV6-2/TRBV6-3; CDR3: ASSYPRTGPYNEQF
J: TRBJ2-3; V: TRBV4-1; CDR3: ASSQLGTSTDTQY
J: TRBJ2-1; V: TRBV4-1; CDR3: ATRGANEQF
J: TRBJ1-5; V: TRBV7-2; CDR3: ASSSRGDQPQH
J: TRBJ2-5; V: TRBV1; CDR3: TSSQGTSGGQETQY
J: TRBJ1-2; V: TRBV9; CDR3: ASSPGQPTNYGYT
J: TRBJ2-7; V: TRBV5-1; CDR3: ASSLDGGTVSYEQY
J: TRBJ1-3; V: TRBV12-5; CDR3: AIPPWETRSGNTIY
J: TRBJ1-1; V: TRBV7-9; CDR3: ASIPEGGLNTEAF
J: TRBJ2-1; V: TRBV18; CDR3: ASSPQDRAYNEQF
J: TRBJ2-1; V: TRBV18; CDR3: ASSPGSGRNEQF
J: TRBJ2-5; V: TRBV6-5; CDR3: ASTRLAGAETQY
J: TRBJ1-1; V: TRBV11-2; CDR3: ASSIAGQRTEAF
J: TRBJ2-5; V: TRBV24-1; CDR3: ASGRTGGARVQETQY
J: TRBJ2-1; V: TRBV5-6; CDR3: ASRISYNEQF